Detailed here is one TCR beta chain. This record comes from a study of blood T cell repertoires in COVID-19. In the study overall: Samples representing acute and convalescent COVID-19 were sourced from the United States, Italy and Spain. PBMCs, B-cell-depleted T cells, or T cells provided the cDNA or gDNA that made up the material.

CDR1 and CDR2 from the germline V gene are ENHRY and SYGVKD. The CDR3 loop spans 16 amino acids. Trimming took off 5 bases at V and 1 base at J, with 17 bases between the two ends. In the original workflow: Reference gene primer amplification yielded estimated nucleated cell counts. Generated by immunoSEQ multiplex PCR, the TCRdb table keeps only in-frame clones and is missing some. For V, J and clone size, that table is used; D and trimming come from the DNA. The table lists 200,000 to 300,000 clones, around 86% of them singletons. This chain uses TRBV10-3 with TRBJ1-1, with D possibly TRBD1 on 5 matching bases. The sequence derives from a man in his forties or fifties who had recovered from COVID-19. The sample was peripheral blood. CDR3 sequence reads: CAISFSAGGGNTEAFF. The CDR3 nucleotides are TGTGCCATCAGTTTTTCGGCGGGGGGAGGGAACACTGAAGCTTTCTTT.